This note documents a single T cell receptor beta chain sequence. Its binding antigen is unknown. It has no much larger one-base neighbor in the sample; base qualities were not kept. Library generation was performed with the immunoSEQ multiplex PCR assay. Each sample had roughly 100,000 TCR templates assayed by the deep sequencing platform. Genomic DNA extracted from sorted T cells was used for TCRbeta CDR3 sequencing. The authors' analysis ran thus. The R programming language was used for the clonal analysis of the TCRbeta CDR3 data. Alloreactive CD4+ and CD8+ clones were identified by comparing unstimulated samples to CFSE-low samples taken after the reaction. Alloreactive CD4+ clones were assigned to regulatory or non-regulatory origin by matching sequences to sorted unstimulated Treg and non-Treg repertoires. TCRdb carries this immuneACCESS record with in-frame sequences only. Its versions omit some clonotypes, under half of them owing to an unresolved V gene in the studies checked, with the rest unexplained. That table is the source of V, J and clone size, and D and trimming were worked out from the DNA. This sample comprises fewer than 120,000 clones, more than 90% of them detected only once. Of the sample, approximately 1.2% is held by the ten largest clones.

The data were taken from a study of siplizumab effects on memory and regulatory T cells (dated by TCRdb to between 2018 and 2021). For the wider study: The effect of the anti-CD2 antibody siplizumab on alloreactive T-cell subsets was examined in allogeneic mixed lymphocyte reactions constructed from human PBMCs. The full study reports these points: Compared with memory T cells, unstimulated naive T cells appeared more diverse, and naive cells seemed to make a substantial contribution to the alloresponse. The cumulative frequency of alloreactive sequences that could be traced back to unstimulated CD4+ memory T cells was significantly reduced by siplizumab. Sequences below about 10^-5 frequency were poorly captured, so only a minor fraction of alloreactive clones could be mapped to unstimulated subsets. Of the alloreactive CD4+ clones that could be mapped, the Treg-derived share averaged about 67% with siplizumab compared with about 25% in control reactions. For roughly 80-96% of proliferating CD4+ or CD8+ clones, no naive or memory phenotype could be assigned. Whether proliferating Tregs from siplizumab cultures were suppressive was not functionally confirmed.

Sorted unstimulated T cells, along with proliferating T cells recovered from mixed lymphocyte reactions, underwent TCRbeta CDR3 sequencing. Fresh whole blood from ten to eleven HLA-typed healthy donors served as the source for isolating PBMCs. V lost 7 bases and J lost 10 bases, and the count of bases not matched to a germline gene is 4. The CDR3, from cysteine to phenylalanine, totals 11 residues. This entry keeps only the CDR3 DNA: 33 bases, framed from base 1. The germline V gene (reference sequence) sets CDR1 to MNHNY and CDR2 to SVGAGI. The chain joins TRBV6-6 to TRBJ1-2, with TRBD1 identical over 9 junction bases. This clonotype was obtained from a human donor in good health. Sequenced material: CD4+ T cells sorted from blood. The CDR3 is CASNGQGTYTF. The DNA is TGTGCCAGCAACGGACAGGGGACCTACACCTTC.